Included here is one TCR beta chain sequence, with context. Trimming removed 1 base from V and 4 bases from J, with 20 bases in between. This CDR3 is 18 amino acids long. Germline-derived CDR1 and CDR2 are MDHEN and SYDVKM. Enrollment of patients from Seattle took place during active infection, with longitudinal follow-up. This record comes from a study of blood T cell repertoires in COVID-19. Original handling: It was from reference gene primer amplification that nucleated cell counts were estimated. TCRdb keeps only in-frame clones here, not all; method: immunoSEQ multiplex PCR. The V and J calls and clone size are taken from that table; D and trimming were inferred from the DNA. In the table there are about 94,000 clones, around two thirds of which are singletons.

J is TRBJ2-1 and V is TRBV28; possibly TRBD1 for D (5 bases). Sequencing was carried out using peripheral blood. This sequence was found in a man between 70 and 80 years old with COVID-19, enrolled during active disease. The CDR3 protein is CASSLSMGQTGAYNEQFF. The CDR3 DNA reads TGTGCCAGCAGTTTATCAATGGGGCAGACTGGGGCGTACAATGAGCAGTTCTTC.